The rows below give T cell receptor beta chains drawn from one sample of a study of shared clonotypes between healthy human individuals. The assay was immunoSEQ multiplex PCR, and TCRdb's table has in-frame clones only and misses some. This sample carries roughly 2.5 million clones, approximately 90% of them seen once, and the ten largest clones take over 0.12%. Sequencing was performed on naive CD4+ T cells sorted from blood. The receptors here all came from a man aged 18-30 years in good health. The CDR3 runs from the conserved cysteine through the conserved F or W. D genes are given only for firm matches. Some rows mark clone size as missing; the rest say once, few, many or name a class of expanded clone.

V gene: TRBV6-1
J gene: TRBJ1-5
D gene: TRBD1
clone size: -
CDR3 protein: CASSERDRASMLAQHF
CDR3 DNA: TGTGCCAGCAGTGAAAGAGACAGGGCAAGCATGTTGGCCCAGCATTTT

V gene: TRBV19
J gene: TRBJ1-1
D gene: TRBD1
clone size: -
CDR3 protein: CASSIGVGQSEAFF
CDR3 DNA: TGTGCCAGTAGTATAGGAGTGGGACAGTCTGAAGCTTTCTTT

V gene: TRBV9
J gene: TRBJ1-4
D gene: TRBD1
clone size: -
CDR3 protein: CASSPRTGELTEKLFF
CDR3 DNA: TGTGCCAGCAGCCCTCGGACAGGGGAGCTTACTGAAAAACTGTTTTTT

V gene: TRBV6-6
J gene: TRBJ2-2
D gene: TRBD2
clone size: -
CDR3 protein: CASMWREIPGELFF
CDR3 DNA: TGTGCCAGCATGTGGCGGGAGATCCCCGGGGAGCTGTTTTTT

V gene: TRBV7-8
J gene: TRBJ2-5
D gene: TRBD1
clone size: -
CDR3 protein: CASIRTGGLGETQYF
CDR3 DNA: TGTGCCAGCATCAGGACAGGGGGACTTGGAGAGACCCAGTACTTC

V gene: TRBV7-2
J gene: TRBJ1-4
D gene: -
clone size: -
CDR3 protein: CASSLVAINEKLFF
CDR3 DNA: TGTGCCAGCAGCTTAGTGGCAATTAATGAAAAACTGTTTTTT

V gene: TRBV5-1
J gene: TRBJ2-7
D gene: TRBD2
clone size: -
CDR3 protein: CASRQSGAGSYEQYF
CDR3 DNA: TGCGCCAGCAGGCAGAGCGGGGCCGGATCCTACGAGCAGTACTTC

V gene: TRBV5-4
J gene: TRBJ2-7
D gene: -
clone size: -
CDR3 protein: CASSPEPSIYEQYF
CDR3 DNA: TGTGCCAGCAGCCCGGAACCAAGTATCTACGAGCAGTACTTC

V gene: TRBV6-1
J gene: TRBJ1-6
D gene: -
clone size: -
CDR3 protein: CASSEARHNSPLHF
CDR3 DNA: TGTGCCAGCAGTGAAGCGCGACACAATTCACCCCTCCACTTT

V gene: TRBV5-1
J gene: TRBJ2-7
D gene: -
clone size: -
CDR3 protein: CASSSGLTYEQYF
CDR3 DNA: TGCGCCAGCAGCTCGGGACTGACCTACGAGCAGTACTTC

V gene: TRBV2
J gene: TRBJ1-5
D gene: TRBD1
clone size: -
CDR3 protein: CASSEAQGAQPQHF
CDR3 DNA: TGTGCCAGCAGTGAAGCGCAGGGGGCCCAGCCCCAGCATTTT

V gene: TRBV6-6
J gene: TRBJ1-2
D gene: TRBD1
clone size: -
CDR3 protein: CASSTGTEYGYTF
CDR3 DNA: TGTGCCAGCAGTACTGGGACAGAGTATGGCTACACCTTC

V gene: TRBV5-6
J gene: TRBJ1-2
D gene: -
clone size: -
CDR3 protein: CASSLRTAYGYTF
CDR3 DNA: TGTGCCAGCAGCCTAAGGACAGCTTATGGCTACACCTTC

V gene: TRBV5-1
J gene: TRBJ2-1
D gene: TRBD2
clone size: -
CDR3 protein: CASSWTSGAPINEQFF
CDR3 DNA: TGCGCCAGCAGCTGGACTAGCGGGGCGCCCATCAATGAGCAGTTCTTC

V gene: TRBV7-2
J gene: TRBJ2-1
D gene: TRBD2
clone size: -
CDR3 protein: CASSSQRDFYNEQFF
CDR3 DNA: TGTGCCAGCAGCTCCCAGCGGGACTTCTACAATGAGCAGTTCTTC

V gene: TRBV5-1
J gene: TRBJ2-7
D gene: -
clone size: once
CDR3 protein: CASSLDSGQAPYEQYF
CDR3 DNA: TGCGCCAGCAGCTTGGACTCGGGACAAGCACCCTACGAGCAGTACTTC

V gene: TRBV5-1
J gene: TRBJ2-3
D gene: -
clone size: -
CDR3 protein: CASSSQGLDTQYF
CDR3 DNA: TGCGCCAGCAGCTCCCAGGGCTTGGATACGCAGTATTTT

V gene: TRBV28
J gene: TRBJ2-4
D gene: TRBD1
clone size: -
CDR3 protein: CASRGQGIAKNIQYF
CDR3 DNA: TGTGCCAGCAGAGGACAGGGGATAGCCAAAAACATTCAGTACTTC

V gene: TRBV6-1
J gene: TRBJ2-2
D gene: -
clone size: -
CDR3 protein: CATSQLLSTGELFF
CDR3 DNA: TGTGCCACCTCTCAACTTCTGTCAACGGGGGAGCTGTTTTTT

V gene: TRBV10-2
J gene: TRBJ1-2
D gene: TRBD1
clone size: -
CDR3 protein: CASGTATNYGYTF
CDR3 DNA: TGCGCCAGCGGGACAGCTACTAACTATGGCTACACCTTC

V gene: TRBV25-1
J gene: TRBJ2-1
D gene: -
clone size: -
CDR3 protein: CASSEYLGGASSYNEQFF
CDR3 DNA: TGTGCCAGCAGTGAATACCTCGGCGGGGCAAGCTCCTACAATGAGCAGTTCTTC

V gene: TRBV2
J gene: TRBJ2-3
D gene: -
clone size: -
CDR3 protein: CASSSRWGTQYF
CDR3 DNA: TGTGCCAGCAGTTCTAGGTGGGGTACGCAGTATTTT

V gene: TRBV5-4
J gene: TRBJ1-3
D gene: TRBD1
clone size: -
CDR3 protein: CASSVGQGASGNTIYF
CDR3 DNA: TGTGCCAGCAGTGTCGGACAGGGGGCCTCTGGAAACACCATATATTTT

V gene: TRBV28
J gene: TRBJ2-7
D gene: TRBD2
clone size: -
CDR3 protein: CASSLAGGGNYEQYF
CDR3 DNA: TGTGCCAGCAGTTTAGCGGGCGGGGGGAATTACGAGCAGTACTTC

V gene: TRBV6-1
J gene: TRBJ1-2
D gene: -
clone size: -
CDR3 protein: CASSDWDSGYTF
CDR3 DNA: TGTGCCAGCAGTGATTGGGATTCTGGCTACACCTTC

V gene: TRBV27
J gene: TRBJ2-1
D gene: TRBD2
clone size: -
CDR3 protein: CASSLSMQPSGRNEQFF
CDR3 DNA: TGTGCCAGCAGTTTATCAATGCAGCCTAGCGGGAGGAATGAGCAGTTCTTC

V gene: TRBV5-4
J gene: TRBJ1-1
D gene: TRBD1
clone size: -
CDR3 protein: CASSRDSMNTEAFF
CDR3 DNA: TGTGCCAGCAGCAGGGACAGTATGAACACTGAAGCTTTCTTT

V gene: TRBV9
J gene: TRBJ1-5
D gene: -
clone size: -
CDR3 protein: CASSDSPAGQPQHF
CDR3 DNA: TGTGCCAGCAGCGACTCTCCCGCCGGCCAGCCCCAGCATTTT

V gene: TRBV30
J gene: TRBJ1-4
D gene: -
clone size: -
CDR3 protein: CAWTGQPNEKLFF
CDR3 DNA: TGTGCCTGGACAGGTCAGCCTAATGAAAAACTGTTTTTT

V gene: TRBV5-1
J gene: TRBJ2-1
D gene: -
clone size: -
CDR3 protein: CASGLYNEQFF
CDR3 DNA: TGCGCCAGCGGACTATACAATGAGCAGTTCTTC

V gene: TRBV18
J gene: TRBJ2-7
D gene: -
clone size: -
CDR3 protein: CASSPPNSPYEQYF
CDR3 DNA: TGTGCCAGCTCACCACCGAACAGTCCCTACGAGCAGTACTTC

V gene: TRBV5-1
J gene: TRBJ2-5
D gene: -
clone size: -
CDR3 protein: CASSLKVPEETQYF
CDR3 DNA: TGCGCCAGCAGCTTGAAGGTTCCCGAAGAGACCCAGTACTTC

V gene: TRBV7-3
J gene: TRBJ1-1
D gene: -
clone size: -
CDR3 protein: CASSAGTEAFF
CDR3 DNA: TGTGCCAGCAGTGCAGGGACTGAAGCTTTCTTT

V gene: TRBV7-2
J gene: TRBJ2-1
D gene: -
clone size: -
CDR3 protein: CASSTTGTLTHSDNEQFF
CDR3 DNA: TGTGCCAGCAGCACAACCGGGACACTTACTCACTCTGACAATGAGCAGTTCTTC

V gene: TRBV6-1
J gene: TRBJ1-2
D gene: TRBD1
clone size: -
CDR3 protein: CASSDPSRGLDYGYTF
CDR3 DNA: TGTGCCAGCAGTGACCCATCCAGGGGGTTGGACTATGGCTACACCTTC

V gene: TRBV30
J gene: TRBJ1-3
D gene: -
clone size: -
CDR3 protein: CAWATDQGSGNTIYF
CDR3 DNA: TGTGCCTGGGCAACGGACCAGGGCTCTGGAAACACCATATATTTT